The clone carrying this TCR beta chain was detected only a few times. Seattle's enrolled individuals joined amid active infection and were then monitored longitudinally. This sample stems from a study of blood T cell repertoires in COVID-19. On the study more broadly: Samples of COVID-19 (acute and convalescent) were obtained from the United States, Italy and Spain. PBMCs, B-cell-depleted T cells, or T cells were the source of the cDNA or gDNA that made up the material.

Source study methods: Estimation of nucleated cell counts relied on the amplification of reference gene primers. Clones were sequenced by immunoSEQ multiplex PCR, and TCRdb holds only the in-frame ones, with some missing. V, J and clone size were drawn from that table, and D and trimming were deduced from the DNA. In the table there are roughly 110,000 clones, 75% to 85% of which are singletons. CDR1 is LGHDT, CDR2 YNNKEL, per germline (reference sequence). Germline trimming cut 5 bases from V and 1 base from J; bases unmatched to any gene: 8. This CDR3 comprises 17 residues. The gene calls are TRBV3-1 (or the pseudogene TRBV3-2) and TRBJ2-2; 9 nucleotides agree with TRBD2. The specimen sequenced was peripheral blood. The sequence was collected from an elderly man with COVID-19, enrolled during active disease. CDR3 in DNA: TGTGCCAGCAGCTTTCTACTAGCGGGCAAGAACACCGGGGAGCTGTTTTTT. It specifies CASSFLLAGKNTGELFF.